A selection of T cell receptor beta chains follows, all from one sample in a study of blood T cell repertoires in COVID-19. Measured with immunoSEQ multiplex PCR; TCRdb has only the in-frame clones, and not every one. This table has more than 300,000 clones, 70% to 90% appearing once. Sequencing was performed on PBMCs or T cells enriched from blood (not recorded which). The receptors derive from a woman aged 18-35 years who had recovered from COVID-19. The CDR3 runs from the conserved cysteine through the conserved F or W. The D gene is left open where the match is weak. A clone size is listed for some rows: how often the clone was seen (once, few, many), or a class if it is expanded.

length	V	size	D	J	CDR3	DNA
15	TRBV6-2/TRBV6-3	NA	TRBD1	TRBJ1-1	CASSRGDRTNTEAFF	TGTGCCAGCAGTAGAGGGGACAGAACGAACACTGAAGCTTTCTTT
13	TRBV7-9	NA	NA	TRBJ2-7	CASSPTVSYEQYF	TGTGCCAGCAGCCCTACAGTTTCCTACGAGCAGTACTTC
15	TRBV24-1	NA	NA	TRBJ2-1	CATSDTRTVQGEQFF	TGTGCCACCAGTGATACTCGGACAGTCCAGGGAGAGCAGTTCTTC
14	TRBV11-2	NA	NA	TRBJ2-3	CASSLSLATDTQYF	TGTGCCAGCAGCTTAAGTCTAGCAACAGATACGCAGTATTTT
13	TRBV4-2	NA	NA	TRBJ1-2	CASSQGYRDGYTF	TGTGCCAGCAGCCAAGGCTACAGGGATGGCTACACCTTC
14	TRBV27	once	NA	TRBJ2-2	CASRASIPPGELFF	TGTGCCAGCAGGGCTAGTATCCCTCCCGGGGAGCTGTTTTTT
13	TRBV5-8	NA	NA	TRBJ1-6	CASSPPSTFSLHF	TGTGCCAGCAGCCCACCGAGTACCTTTTCCCTCCACTTT
18	TRBV7-6	few	TRBD2	TRBJ2-2	CASSVTRTSGGNTGELFF	TGTGCCAGCAGCGTAACCCGGACTAGCGGGGGGAACACCGGGGAGCTGTTTTTT
15	TRBV10-1	NA	TRBD2	TRBJ2-7	CASSEWGSGDHEQYF	TGCGCCAGCAGTGAGTGGGGTAGCGGGGACCACGAGCAGTACTTC
17	TRBV7-9	NA	TRBD2	TRBJ2-5	CASSPGRSGGLQETQYF	TGTGCCAGCAGCCCCGGTCGTAGCGGGGGCCTCCAAGAGACCCAGTACTTC
14	TRBV2	NA	NA	TRBJ1-5	CASSPISVNQPQHF	TGTGCCAGCAGTCCCATATCGGTCAATCAGCCCCAGCATTTT
14	TRBV6-4	NA	NA	TRBJ2-1	CASSGQAYSNEQFF	TGTGCCAGCAGTGGACAGGCATACAGCAATGAGCAGTTCTTC
13	TRBV29-1	NA	NA	TRBJ1-5	CSVLQGSNQPQHF	TGCAGCGTTCTACAGGGTAGCAATCAGCCCCAGCATTTT
14	TRBV6-5	NA	TRBD1	TRBJ2-7	CASSNTGQAAEQYF	TGTGCCAGCAGTAACACGGGACAGGCGGCCGAGCAGTACTTC
14	TRBV6-5	NA	TRBD1	TRBJ1-2	CASSRGQGIDGYTF	TGTGCCAGCAGTAGGGGACAGGGTATCGATGGCTACACCTTC
16	TRBV7-9	NA	TRBD2	TRBJ2-1	CASSHRDYSSYNEQFF	TGTGCCAGCAGCCACCGGGACTATAGCTCCTACAATGAGCAGTTCTTC
17	TRBV5-6	once	TRBD1	TRBJ2-1	CASSLASGTGDYNEQFF	TGTGCCAGCAGCTTGGCCTCGGGGACAGGGGATTACAATGAGCAGTTCTTC
15	TRBV20-1	NA	NA	TRBJ1-3	CSASKGGVLGNTIYF	TGCAGTGCTAGTAAAGGGGGAGTGCTTGGAAACACCATATATTTT
13	TRBV2	NA	TRBD1	TRBJ1-2	CASTLQGASGYTF	TGTGCCAGCACCCTTCAGGGGGCGTCTGGCTACACCTTC
15	TRBV7-9	NA	NA	TRBJ2-3	CASSPPGHLTDTQYF	TGTGCCAGCAGCCCTCCGGGACACCTCACAGATACGCAGTATTTT
15	TRBV5-6	once	NA	TRBJ1-1	CASSLVRGEGTEAFF	TGTGCCAGCAGCTTGGTTCGGGGAGAGGGCACTGAAGCTTTCTTT
17	TRBV7-8	few	TRBD1	TRBJ1-5	CASSWDRGLNSNQPQHF	TGTGCCAGCAGCTGGGACAGGGGACTAAATAGCAATCAGCCCCAGCATTTT
15	TRBV2	NA	NA	TRBJ2-7	CASRPGDRETYEQYF	TGTGCCAGCAGGCCGGGGGACAGAGAGACCTACGAGCAGTACTTC
15	TRBV27	NA	NA	TRBJ2-7	CASSLSSGNSYEQYF	TGTGCCAGCAGTTTATCCTCGGGAAACTCCTACGAGCAGTACTTC
13	TRBV11-1	NA	NA	TRBJ1-1	CASSWGGDTEAFF	TGTGCCAGCAGCTGGGGAGGTGACACTGAAGCTTTCTTT
11	TRBV20-1	NA	NA	TRBJ1-2	CSARDLYGYTF	TGCAGTGCTAGAGACTTATATGGCTACACCTTC
14	TRBV6-1	NA	TRBD1	TRBJ1-1	CASSEARPGQLTHF	TGTGCCAGCAGTGAAGCAAGACCGGGACAGTTGACCCACTTT
13	TRBV10-3	NA	NA	TRBJ2-3	CAISEPAPITQYF	TGTGCCATCAGTGAGCCAGCGCCGATTACGCAGTATTTT
16	TRBV13	NA	TRBD1	TRBJ2-3	CASSAGQVIATDTQYF	TGTGCCAGCAGCGCCGGACAGGTAATAGCTACAGATACGCAGTATTTT
14	TRBV2	NA	NA	TRBJ1-1	CASSESPRNTEAFF	TGTGCCAGCAGTGAATCCCCCAGGAACACTGAAGCTTTCTTT
15	TRBV9	NA	TRBD1	TRBJ1-6	CASSAETGLGSPLHF	TGTGCCAGCAGCGCAGAGACAGGGTTAGGATCACCCCTCCACTTT
16	TRBV11-2	NA	TRBD1	TRBJ2-3	CASSAGTGSPADTQYF	TGTGCCAGCAGCGCCGGGACAGGGAGTCCGGCAGATACGCAGTATTTT
16	TRBV4-3	NA	NA	TRBJ2-1	CASSQSGMSSYNEQFF	TGCGCCAGCAGCCAATCGGGGATGAGCTCCTACAATGAGCAGTTCTTC
13	TRBV10-2	NA	TRBD1	TRBJ1-5	CATRQGAGQPQHF	TGCGCCACTCGACAGGGGGCAGGGCAGCCCCAGCATTTT
15	TRBV7-9	NA	NA	TRBJ1-5	CASSLFGGGNQPQHF	TGTGCCAGCAGCTTATTTGGGGGGGGCAATCAGCCCCAGCATTTT
15	TRBV3-1/TRBV3-2	NA	TRBD2	TRBJ2-3	CASSFAGGGEDTQYF	TGTGCCAGCAGCTTCGCGGGCGGGGGGGAAGATACGCAGTATTTT
14	TRBV5-5	NA	TRBD1	TRBJ1-2	CASSLAGQPYGYTF	TGTGCCAGCAGCTTGGCGGGACAGCCCTATGGCTACACCTTC
14	TRBV14	NA	TRBD1	TRBJ1-2	CASSPGTGVYGYTF	TGTGCCAGCAGTCCCGGGACAGGGGTTTATGGCTACACCTTC
15	TRBV5-1	NA	NA	TRBJ2-3	CASSLLVADTDTQYF	TGCGCCAGCAGCTTGTTGGTAGCGGACACAGATACGCAGTATTTT
15	TRBV19	few	NA	TRBJ2-3	CASSLLTGFTDTQYF	TGTGCCAGTAGTCTCCTAACGGGGTTCACAGATACGCAGTATTTT
16	TRBV2	NA	TRBD2	TRBJ2-5	CASSPLGLAGSETQYF	TGTGCCAGCAGTCCCTTGGGACTAGCGGGGTCAGAGACCCAGTACTTC
14	TRBV2	NA	TRBD1	TRBJ1-5	CASSQGQGNQPQHF	TGTGCCAGCAGTCAAGGACAGGGCAATCAGCCCCAGCATTTT
13	TRBV27	NA	NA	TRBJ2-7	CASSFGVSYEQYF	TGTGCCAGCAGTTTCGGGGTAAGCTACGAGCAGTACTTC
18	TRBV7-3	NA	TRBD1	TRBJ2-6	CASSVRTGGFAGANVLTF	TGTGCCAGCAGCGTGAGGACAGGGGGCTTCGCTGGGGCCAACGTCCTGACTTTC
14	TRBV15	NA	TRBD1	TRBJ1-1	CATSSGTGSTEAFF	TGTGCCACCAGCAGCGGGACAGGGTCCACTGAAGCTTTCTTT
13	TRBV30	NA	NA	TRBJ1-5	CAWTDNSNQPQHF	TGTGCCTGGACCGACAATAGCAATCAGCCCCAGCATTTT
13	TRBV12-5	NA	NA	TRBJ2-7	CASGLVNSYEQYF	TGTGCTAGTGGTTTGGTAAACAGCTACGAGCAGTACTTC
12	TRBV2	NA	TRBD1	TRBJ1-2	CASGGTGAGYTF	TGTGCCAGCGGGGGGACAGGGGCTGGCTACACCTTC
13	TRBV29-1	NA	NA	TRBJ2-7	CSVEENSSYEQYF	TGCAGCGTTGAAGAGAACAGCTCCTACGAGCAGTACTTC
15	TRBV15	NA	NA	TRBJ1-5	CATSLGDISNQPQHF	TGTGCCACCAGCCTCGGGGACATTAGCAATCAGCCCCAGCATTTT
15	TRBV7-2	once	NA	TRBJ2-1	CASSLALGSYNEQFF	TGTGCCAGCAGCTTAGCTCTAGGCTCCTACAATGAGCAGTTCTTC
12	TRBV2	NA	NA	TRBJ1-2	CASSEGQYGYTF	TGTGCCAGCAGTGAAGGACAGTATGGCTACACCTTC
17	TRBV7-6	NA	NA	TRBJ1-1	CASSLRPVGGDDTEAFF	TGTGCCAGCAGCTTAAGGCCCGTTGGGGGGGACGACACTGAAGCTTTCTTT
16	TRBV6-5	NA	TRBD1	TRBJ2-7	CASSYSPRQGVYEQYF	TGTGCCAGCAGTTACTCCCCGCGACAGGGGGTGTACGAGCAGTACTTC
16	TRBV11-2	NA	TRBD1	TRBJ1-3	CASSWNDRGAGNTIYF	TGTGCCAGCAGCTGGAACGACAGGGGTGCTGGAAACACCATATATTTT
18	TRBV5-1	NA	TRBD2	TRBJ2-3	CASRGTSGGDPPTDTQYF	TGCGCCAGCAGGGGGACTAGCGGGGGGGACCCCCCCACAGATACGCAGTATTTT
15	TRBV6-2/TRBV6-3	once	NA	TRBJ2-2	CASSRSQKNTGELFF	TGTGCCAGCAGTAGGAGTCAGAAGAACACCGGGGAGCTGTTTTTT